The sequence of this TCR beta chain was determined in a study of cytomegalovirus exposure and HLA in healthy donors. The PCR employed 60 Vbeta primers together with 13 Jbeta primers. Measured with immunoSEQ multiplex PCR; TCRdb has only the in-frame clones, and not every one. Of roughly 150,000 clones listed, approximately 80% were seen once; the top ten hold less than 3%. Comments on this clone: Antigen unknown.

Findings and caveats of the study: Earlier analysis yielded a pattern in which most TCR beta V segments were productive about 87% or about 30% of the time.

The length of the CDR3 is 14 residues. With 4 bases clipped from V and 6 bases from J, the junction kept 7 bases outside the gene matches. CDR1 and CDR2 from the germline V gene are SQVTM and ANQGSEA. The sample taken for sequencing was PBMCs. This rearrangement joins TRBV29-1 to TRBJ2-3; 10 bases are shared with TRBD2. This sequence was found in a male donor in good health and CMV-seronegative. The CDR3 protein is CSVAPGLAKDTQYF. DNA for the CDR3: TGCAGCGTTGCGCCGGGACTAGCGAAGGATACGCAGTATTTT.